This TCR beta chain was captured in a study of T cell responses to AZD1222 COVID-19 vaccine. Study observations and caveats: Donors were mostly white British, more females; clonal diversity possibly underestimated.

The protocol was immunoSEQ multiplex PCR, while the TCRdb copy is restricted to in-frame clones and leaves out a portion. This table has about 160,000 clones, almost 90% appearing once. As concerns this clone: Its antigen is unidentified.

Germline assignment: CDR1 SEHNR and CDR2 FQNEAQ (reference sequence). The V and J ends lost 2 bases and 6 bases respectively, with 5 bases between them. This CDR3 has 13 amino acids. This sequence was found in an adult in good health. The chain employs TRBV7-9 and TRBJ1-6; no definite D call. Sample: peripheral blood, taken on day 0 of AZD1222 vaccination. The DNA of the CDR3 is TGTGCCAGCAGCTTAAACCCTAATTCACCCCTCCACTTT. The encoded protein is CASSLNPNSPLHF.